This T cell receptor (beta chain) was captured by sequencing in a study of radiotherapy plus CTLA-4 blockade in lung cancer. Study-level information: Overall, approximately 18% of patients showed an objective response, while about 31% attained disease control. Notes on the study in general: Early clone dynamics of blood T cells, plus interferon-beta, reportedly predicted response best. In blood, after radiotherapy plus ipilimumab, tumor-derived TCR clones expanded.

The CDR3 loop spans 15 amino acids. Trimming removed 4 bases at V and 3 bases at J, with 16 bases between. Germline values: CDR1 SGHDT, CDR2 YYEEEE. Measured with immunoSEQ multiplex PCR; TCRdb has only the in-frame clones, and not every one. This table holds approximately 94,000 clones, roughly 85% found once. This clone occurred a few times. Its antigen is not known. This chain connects TRBV5-6 to TRBJ1-2, with a possible D match to TRBD1 (5 bases). This specimen was peripheral blood, taken from a patient treated with radiotherapy plus ipilimumab. The receptor comes from a human donor with non-small cell lung cancer that progressed on radiotherapy plus ipilimumab. The CDR3: CASSRAGRGDYGYTF. CDR3 DNA sequence: TGTGCCAGCAGCCGGGCGGGGCGGGGTGACTATGGCTACACCTTC.